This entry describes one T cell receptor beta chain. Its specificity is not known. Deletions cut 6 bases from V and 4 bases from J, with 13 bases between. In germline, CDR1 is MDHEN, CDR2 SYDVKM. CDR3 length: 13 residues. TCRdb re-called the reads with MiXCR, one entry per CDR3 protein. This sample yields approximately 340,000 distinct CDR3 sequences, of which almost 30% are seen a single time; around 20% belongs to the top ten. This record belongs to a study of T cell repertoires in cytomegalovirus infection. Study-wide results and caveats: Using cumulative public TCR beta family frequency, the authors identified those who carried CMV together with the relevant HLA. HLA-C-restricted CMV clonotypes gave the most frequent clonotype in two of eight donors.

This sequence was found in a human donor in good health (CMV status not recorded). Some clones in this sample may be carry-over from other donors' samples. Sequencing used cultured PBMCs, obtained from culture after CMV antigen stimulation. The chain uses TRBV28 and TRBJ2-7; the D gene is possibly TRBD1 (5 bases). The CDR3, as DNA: TGTGCCAGCAGAGCACAGGATTCTTACGAGCAGTACTTC. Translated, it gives CASRAQDSYEQYF. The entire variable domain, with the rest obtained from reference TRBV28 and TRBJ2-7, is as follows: DVKVTQSSRYLVKRTGEKVFLECVQDMDHENMFWYRQDPGLGLRLIYFSYDVKMKEKGDIPEGYSVSREKKERFSLILESASTNQTSMYLCASRAQDSYEQYFGPGTRLTVT.